This T cell receptor (beta chain) is from a study of blood T cell repertoires in COVID-19. Study-wide context: From T cells, B-cell-depleted T cells, or PBMCs came the material, which was cDNA or gDNA.

Original processing methods: It was from reference gene primer amplification that nucleated cell counts were estimated. Produced via immunoSEQ multiplex PCR; TCRdb's table is partial and in-frame only. The DNA was the basis for D and trimming; V, J and clone size are from that table. The data show some 90,000 clones, roughly nine tenths seen once. The specimen was peripheral blood. This receptor was identified in a man between 45 and 60 years old with acute or convalescent COVID-19.

DNA for the CDR3: TGTGCCAGTACTAGGTTTAATCAGCCCCAGCATTTT. Translating it yields CASTRFNQPQHF. The chain joins TRBV19 to TRBJ1-5; D not resolved. CDR1 is LNHDA, CDR2 SQIVND, per germline (reference sequence). V lost 7 bases, J lost 4 bases, and 8 bases lay in between. The CDR3 is made up of 12 amino acids.